These 10 T cell receptor beta chains were sequenced from one sample in a study of shared clonotypes between healthy human individuals (dated by TCRdb to about 2020). The library was generated by the immunoSEQ multiplex PCR assay. In TCRdb, the immuneACCESS table is reduced to in-frame sequences with V and J assigned. These tables do not hold every clone; where another copy was compared, an unresolved V gene accounts for under half, and the others remain unexplained. The sample yields approximately 620,000 clones; approximately 97% were counted once. Less than 0.065% of the sample goes to the ten largest clones. The material sequenced was naive CD4+ T cells sorted from blood. Sample cell subset or site, as interpreted from the label and publication: CD45RA+ positively selected. Source of these receptors: a young woman in good health.

The genes are TRBV28 and TRBJ1-1; the D gene is possibly TRBD1 (5 bases). Germline values: CDR1 MDHEN, CDR2 SYDVKM. Trimming took off 3 bases at V and 1 base at J, with 12 bases between the two ends. The CDR3 consists of 15 residues. The CDR3 loop is CASSLPGAGNTEAFF. DNA for the CDR3: TGTGCCAGCAGTTTGCCTGGGGCGGGGAACACTGAAGCTTTCTTT.

This sequence joins TRBV6-6 and TRBJ2-7; D gene uncertain. Trimming left V 5 bases short and J 3 bases short, with 5 bases between. This CDR3 contains 11 residues. Per the germline V gene, CDR1 is MNHNY and CDR2 is SVGAGI (reference sequence). Here the CDR3 DNA reads TGTGCCAGCAGTGGGATCTACGAGCAGTACTTC. Its translation is CASSGIYEQYF.

This chain joins TRBV2 and TRBJ2-1, with 15 positions matching TRBD2. Germline loops: CDR1 SNHLY, CDR2 FYNNEI. Trimming took 7 bases from V and 3 from J; bases not matched to a gene: 22. The CDR3 totals 22 residues. The CDR3, as DNA: TGTGCCAGCACCCGAACCATATCAGCGGGACTAGCGGGAGGTGCCTTCTACAATGAGCAGTTCTTC. This sequence encodes CASTRTISAGLAGGAFYNEQFF.

As DNA, the CDR3 is TGTGCCTTCCTAGACAGGGGAAGGAGTAATGAGCAGTTCTTC. It specifies CAFLDRGRSNEQFF. The J gene is TRBJ2-1, the V gene TRBV30; 8 nucleotides match TRBD1. Per germline, CDR1 GTSNPN and CDR2 SVGIG (reference sequence). The CDR3 is 14 amino acids. V shed 7 bases, J shed 7 bases, and the junction held 12 bases outside the gene matches. The whole variable domain, filled in from reference TRBV30 and TRBJ2-1, reads SQTIHQWPATLVQPVGSPLSLECTVEGTSNPNLYWYRQAAGRGLQLLFYSVGIGQISSEVPQNLSASRPQDRQFILSSKKLLLSDSGFYLCAFLDRGRSNEQFFGPGTRLTVL.

The rearrangement joins TRBV28 to TRBJ2-5, with D perhaps TRBD2 (5 bases). The CDR3 covers 16 residues. Germline CDR1 reads MDHEN; CDR2 reads SYDVKM. Trimming shortened V by 0 bases and J by 1 base, and 12 bases separated the two germline ends. CDR3 amino acids: CASSLWRVTPQETQYF. Here the CDR3 DNA reads TGTGCCAGCAGTTTATGGCGGGTGACACCCCAAGAGACCCAGTACTTC. The variable domain in full, with the rest retrieved from reference TRBV28 and TRBJ2-5, is DVKVTQSSRYLVKRTGEKVFLECVQDMDHENMFWYRQDPGLGLRLIYFSYDVKMKEKGDIPEGYSVSREKKERFSLILESASTNQTSMYLCASSLWRVTPQETQYFGPGTRLLVL.

The chain is built from TRBV7-3 and TRBJ1-1; D gene unclear. The germline V gene encodes CDR1 SGHTA and CDR2 FQGTGA. This CDR3 has 15 amino acids. V was clipped by 5 bases and J by 5 bases, with 18 bases between them. The CDR3 is CASSPLGGKSTEAFF. In DNA form, the CDR3 reads TGTGCCAGCAGCCCTCTAGGTGGGAAGAGTACTGAAGCTTTCTTT.

This chain uses TRBV27 with TRBJ1-3, with a tentative D call TRBD1 (5 bases). CDR3 length: 16 amino acids. Germline loops: CDR1 MNHEY, CDR2 SMNVEV (reference sequence). V lost 5 bases, J lost 4 bases, and 18 bases lay in between. CDR3 sequence: CASSPGAGRGGNTIYF. The CDR3, as DNA: TGTGCCAGCAGTCCCGGGGCGGGTCGAGGGGGAAACACCATATATTTT.

The rearrangement uses TRBV28 and TRBJ1-1; D remains ambiguous. V was shortened by 10 bases and J by 3 bases, with 15 bases between the two germline ends. CDR1 MDHEN and CDR2 SYDVKM come from the germline V gene. CDR3 size: 13 residues. The CDR3 sequence: CATRTQLDTEAFF. Written as DNA, the CDR3 is TGTGCCACCAGGACCCAGCTGGACACTGAAGCTTTCTTT.

CDR3 in DNA: TGTGCCAGCAGTTACTCGAGTAAAAGTGGCTACACCTTC. It codes for CASSYSSKSGYTF. The rearrangement joins TRBV6-5 to TRBJ1-2; no definite D call. Germline V lookup: CDR1 MNHEY, CDR2 SVGAGI. The CDR3 runs 13 residues. Between the trimmed V and J ends, which lost 0 bases and 7 bases, there was a span of 9 bases.

The chain joins TRBV28 to TRBJ1-1; 7 positions agree with TRBD1. Germline CDR1 and CDR2: MDHEN and SYDVKM. CDR3 length: 14 amino acids. Trimming cost V 5 bases and J 6 bases; bases outside gene matches: 9. CDR3 residues: CASSTATGWAEAFF. Written as DNA, the CDR3 is TGTGCCAGCAGTACAGCGACAGGGTGGGCTGAAGCTTTCTTT.